The source of this T cell receptor (beta chain) is a study of T cells after yellow fever vaccination. Regarding the study as a whole: Subsequent booster samples again held most clones from primary vaccination (96% CD4, 85% to 90% CD8). Overlap between CD4 and CD8 compartments was detected for a small share of clonotypes.

The germline CDR1 and CDR2 sequences are LNHDA and SQIVND (reference sequence). This CDR3 is built from 15 residues. The germline V and J ends were trimmed by 8 bases and 3 bases, with 20 bases remaining between them. Universal primer sites and UMIs were introduced during 5'RACE template-switching synthesis of TCR cDNA. MiXCR, applied by TCRdb to the 5' RACE reads, yields one record per CDR3 protein. The repertoire holds hundreds of thousands of distinct CDR3 sequences, with 12% as singletons. This clonotype was counted only a few times. Its antigen remains unknown. The chain joins TRBV19 to TRBJ2-7; D possibly corresponds to TRBD2 (5 bases). This clonotype was sampled from a man younger than 40 who received the YFV17D yellow fever vaccine. The starting material was PBMCs, obtained on the day of the yellow fever booster vaccination. DNA for the CDR3: TGTGCCAGTGCCCTTTCGGGCGGAGCGGACTACGAGCAGTACTTC. Its protein is CASALSGGADYEQYF.